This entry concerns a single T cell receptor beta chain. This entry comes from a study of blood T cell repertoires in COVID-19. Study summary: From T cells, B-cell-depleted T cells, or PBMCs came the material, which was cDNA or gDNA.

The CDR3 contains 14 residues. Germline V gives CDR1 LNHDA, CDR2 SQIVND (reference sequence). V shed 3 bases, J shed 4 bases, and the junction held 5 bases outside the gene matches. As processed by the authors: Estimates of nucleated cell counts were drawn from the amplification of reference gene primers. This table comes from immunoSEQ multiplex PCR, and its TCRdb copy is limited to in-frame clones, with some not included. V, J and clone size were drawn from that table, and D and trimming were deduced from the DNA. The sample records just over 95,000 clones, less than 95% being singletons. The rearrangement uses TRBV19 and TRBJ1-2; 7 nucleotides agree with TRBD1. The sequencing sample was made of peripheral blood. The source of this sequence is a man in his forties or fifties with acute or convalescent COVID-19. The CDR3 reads CASSIKGGGYGYTF. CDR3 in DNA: TGTGCCAGTAGTATTAAAGGGGGCGGCTATGGCTACACCTTC.